These T cell receptor beta chains were read from a single sample in a study of beta chain features in type 1 diabetes. The method was immunoSEQ multiplex PCR; TCRdb's version includes in-frame clones alone and lacks a portion of them. This sample has hundreds of thousands of clones, with around 15% found just once. The source material was naive CD4+ T cells from blood. The receptors shown here come from a man younger than 35 in good health. The CDR3 runs from the conserved cysteine through the conserved F or W. D genes are given only for firm matches. Only part of the rows carry a size: once, few, many, or a class if the clone is expanded.

abundance,j_gene,d_gene,v_gene,CDR3aa,CDR3nt
.,TRBJ2-1,TRBD2,TRBV29-1,CSAARRLAGDEQFF,TGCAGCGCGGCCCGGAGACTAGCGGGGGATGAGCAGTTCTTC
few,TRBJ2-5,TRBD2,TRBV20-1,CSAREAQYF,TGCAGTGCTCGGGAGGCCCAGTACTTC
.,TRBJ2-2,TRBD1,TRBV2,CASSPSGGHTGELFF,TGTGCCAGCAGTCCCTCAGGGGGCCACACCGGGGAGCTGTTTTTT
once,TRBJ2-5,.,TRBV6-5,CASSYSRGTQYF,TGTGCCAGCAGTTACTCGAGGGGGACCCAGTACTTC
.,TRBJ2-6,.,TRBV5-6,CASSLARGRIGRANVLTF,TGTGCCAGCAGCTTGGCCAGGGGACGGATAGGGAGGGCCAACGTCCTGACTTTC
.,TRBJ2-1,TRBD2,TRBV28,CASSLTSGRAVNEQFF,TGTGCCAGCAGTTTGACTAGCGGGAGGGCCGTCAATGAGCAGTTCTTC
few,TRBJ2-2,TRBD1,TRBV7-9,CASSWTGRTGELFF,TGTGCCAGCAGCTGGACAGGGAGAACCGGGGAGCTGTTTTTT
few,TRBJ2-7,TRBD1,TRBV28,CASSRQGYEQYF,TGTGCCAGCAGTAGACAGGGTTACGAGCAGTACTTC
few,TRBJ2-5,.,TRBV7-9,CASSLQGILETQYF,TGTGCCAGCAGCTTGCAGGGGATCCTAGAGACCCAGTACTTC
.,TRBJ2-5,.,TRBV7-9,CASSFGTRGTQYF,TGTGCCAGCAGCTTCGGCACGCGGGGGACCCAGTACTTC
many,TRBJ2-6,.,TRBV14,CASSPTLSGANVLTF,TGTGCCAGCAGCCCAACGCTTTCTGGGGCCAACGTCCTGACTTTC
few,TRBJ2-1,.,TRBV7-9,CASSHGRYNEQFF,TGTGCCAGCAGCCACGGACGCTACAATGAGCAGTTCTTC
few,TRBJ1-2,.,TRBV7-9,CASSLALWGAKSYTF,TGTGCCAGCAGCTTAGCCCTATGGGGCGCGAAGAGCTACACCTTC
.,TRBJ2-7,.,TRBV28,CASSFPPWQGGVRYEQYF,TGTGCCAGCAGTTTCCCCCCCTGGCAAGGAGGGGTGCGCTACGAGCAGTACTTC
few,TRBJ1-1,.,TRBV5-6,CASSLWGLGVDAFF,TGTGCCAGCAGCTTGTGGGGGCTCGGGGTGGACGCTTTCTTT
few,TRBJ2-5,.,TRBV4-1,CASSQVGTLQETQYF,TGCGCCAGCAGCCAAGTGGGGACGCTTCAAGAGACCCAGTACTTC
few,TRBJ2-1,TRBD2,TRBV13,CASSPGGLAGGNREQFF,TGTGCCAGCAGCCCCGGGGGACTAGCGGGAGGGAATAGGGAGCAGTTCTTC
.,TRBJ1-1,TRBD1,TRBV7-9,CASSSRGPTSTEAFF,TGTGCCAGCAGCTCCAGGGGGCCAACTTCCACTGAAGCTTTCTTT
.,TRBJ2-7,TRBD1,TRBV19,CASRTTGQSYEQYF,TGTGCCAGTAGGACAACGGGACAGTCCTACGAGCAGTACTTC
.,TRBJ2-3,.,TRBV15,CATSPSTDTQYF,TGTGCCACCAGCCCGAGCACAGATACGCAGTATTTT
few,TRBJ2-3,.,TRBV7-2,CASSLALRGLGTDTQYF,TGTGCCAGCAGCTTAGCATTGCGGGGGCTTGGCACAGATACGCAGTATTTT
.,TRBJ2-5,TRBD2,TRBV9,CASSAEDGLATTETQYF,TGTGCCAGCAGCGCTGAGGACGGACTAGCGACGACGGAGACCCAGTACTTC
.,TRBJ2-7,.,TRBV9,CASSVDSYEQYF,TGTGCCAGCAGCGTTGACAGCTACGAGCAGTACTTC
.,TRBJ2-7,.,TRBV10-3,CASSYVSSSYEQYF,TGTGCCAGCAGTTATGTGTCGAGCTCCTACGAGCAGTACTTC
few,TRBJ1-3,TRBD1,TRBV28,CASSGTGVSGNTIYF,TGTGCCAGCAGTGGGACAGGGGTCTCTGGAAACACCATATATTTT
few,TRBJ2-5,.,TRBV13,CASSQDTVSEQETQYF,TGTGCCAGCAGCCAGGACACCGTTAGCGAACAAGAGACCCAGTACTTC
.,TRBJ1-1,.,TRBV21-1,CASSLIRGQIAFF,TGTGCCAGCAGCCTCATAAGGGGCCAGATAGCTTTCTTT
few,TRBJ2-2,TRBD2,TRBV9,CASSVAQAGTGELFF,TGTGCCAGCAGCGTAGCCCAAGCGGGGACCGGGGAGCTGTTTTTT
.,TRBJ2-2,.,TRBV5-1,CASSLSSVQGAGELFF,TGCGCCAGCAGCCTCTCTTCGGTGCAGGGCGCCGGGGAGCTGTTTTTT
few,TRBJ2-5,.,TRBV9,CASSVATGRETQYF,TGTGCCAGCAGCGTAGCAACAGGGAGAGAGACCCAGTACTTC
.,TRBJ2-1,.,TRBV28,CASSFRGLAYNEQFF,TGTGCCAGCAGTTTTCGGGGATTAGCCTACAATGAGCAGTTCTTC
few,TRBJ1-4,TRBD1,TRBV6-5,CASSYSGTGQKLFF,TGTGCCAGCAGTTACTCTGGGACAGGGCAAAAACTGTTTTTT
once,TRBJ1-2,.,TRBV28,CASSLRGSYGYTF,TGTGCCAGCAGTTTACGAGGCAGCTATGGCTACACCTTC
.,TRBJ1-4,.,TRBV18,CASSPNGQPISTNEKLFF,TGTGCCAGCTCACCCAACGGGCAGCCGATATCAACTAATGAAAAACTGTTTTTT
.,TRBJ1-2,.,TRBV5-1,CASSLTANYGYTF,TGCGCCAGCAGCTTGACAGCTAACTATGGCTACACCTTC
.,TRBJ2-7,.,TRBV27,CASSLFAGRSYEQYF,TGTGCCAGCAGTTTATTCGCGGGCAGGTCCTACGAGCAGTACTTC
many,TRBJ2-2,.,TRBV10-3,CAIGLAGTIGPRELFF,TGTGCCATCGGGTTAGCCGGGACGATAGGTCCCCGGGAGCTGTTTTTT
.,TRBJ2-3,TRBD1,TRBV7-3,CASSWGQGELDTQYF,TGTGCCAGCAGCTGGGGACAGGGGGAGTTAGATACGCAGTATTTT
few,TRBJ1-5,TRBD1,TRBV28,CASRSTGEGRQPQHF,TGTGCCAGCAGATCGACAGGGGAAGGGCGTCAGCCCCAGCATTTT
few,TRBJ1-2,.,TRBV25-1,CASSEAYGYTF,TGTGCCAGCAGTGAAGCCTATGGCTACACCTTC
.,TRBJ2-2,.,TRBV5-6,CASSPYRDTGELFF,TGTGCCAGCAGCCCTTACAGGGACACCGGGGAGCTGTTTTTT
many,TRBJ1-1,.,TRBV10-3,CAISRGLNTEAFF,TGTGCCATCAGTAGGGGTTTGAACACTGAAGCTTTCTTT
.,TRBJ2-3,.,TRBV19,CASTAYITGVEDTQYF,TGTGCCAGTACCGCATATATAACGGGAGTGGAAGATACGCAGTATTTT
.,TRBJ1-3,TRBD1,TRBV29-1,CSVERGTGANTIYF,TGCAGCGTTGAAAGGGGGACAGGGGCTAACACCATATATTTT
few,TRBJ2-1,.,TRBV29-1,CSVLSESYNEQFF,TGCAGCGTTCTTTCGGAATCCTACAATGAGCAGTTCTTC
.,TRBJ2-5,.,TRBV10-2,CASSDPDSRETQYF,TGCGCCAGCAGTGACCCGGACAGCCGAGAGACCCAGTACTTC
few,TRBJ2-6,.,TRBV4-2,CASRITGANVLTF,TGTGCCAGTCGCATTACTGGGGCCAACGTCCTGACTTTC
few,TRBJ1-1,.,TRBV27,CASRSWLDIDEAFF,TGTGCCAGCAGGTCCTGGCTGGACATTGATGAAGCTTTCTTT
few,TRBJ1-5,.,TRBV5-6,CASSLRNQPQHF,TGTGCCAGCAGCTTGCGGAATCAGCCCCAGCATTTT